This passage covers 25 T cell receptor beta chains from one sample sequenced in a study of T cell responses to AZD1222 COVID-19 vaccine. TCRdb's copy holds only in-frame clones and misses some; the assay was immunoSEQ multiplex PCR. The sample yields 200,000 to 300,000 clones, just over 90% seen once. This material consisted of peripheral blood, taken on day 0 of AZD1222 vaccination. Receptor source: an adult in good health.

J is TRBJ2-7 and V is TRBV12-3 or TRBV12-4; D is uncertain. V dropped 3 bases and J dropped 2 bases, with 5 bases sitting between them. CDR3 size: 12 residues. The CDR3 sequence is CASSLIPYEQYF. The CDR3 DNA sequence: TGTGCCAGCAGTTTGATCCCCTACGAGCAGTACTTC.

The chain carries TRBV6-5 and TRBJ2-1; TRBD2 matches 10 bases. The CDR3 is 14 amino acids. The J segment lost 7 bases and the V segment lost 10 bases, leaving 10 bases of the junction unmatched. Germline values: CDR1 MNHEY, CDR2 SVGAGI. CDR3 region: CATYSGGARNEQFF. DNA for the CDR3: TGTGCCACCTACAGCGGGGGGGCCAGAAATGAGCAGTTCTTC.

V is TRBV4-2 and J is TRBJ1-1; D gene unclear. Germline lookup yields CDR1 LGHNA and CDR2 YNFKEQ. V was clipped by 0 bases and J by 1 base, with 15 bases between them. The CDR3 loop spans 17 amino acids. The CDR3 region is CASSQEPGRVSNTEAFF. The CDR3 region has the DNA TGTGCCAGCAGCCAAGAACCGGGGAGAGTTTCGAACACTGAAGCTTTCTTT.

As to this clone: The junction departs from germline at one end; a sequencing error may be responsible. This CDR3 is CATSAGGSPLHF. DNA of the CDR3: TGTGCCACAAGTGCCGGGGGATCACCCCTCCACTTT. The chain uses TRBV24-1 and TRBJ1-6; D might be TRBD1 (5 bases). Per the germline V gene, CDR1 is KGHDR and CDR2 is SFDVKD. This CDR3 spans 12 amino acids.

The chain links TRBV18 to TRBJ2-7; D may be TRBD2 (6 bases). V was cut by 3 bases and J by 6 bases, with 15 bases left in between. CDR1 KGHSH and CDR2 LQKENI come from the germline V gene. The CDR3 is made up of 14 amino acids. The CDR3 region has the DNA TGTGCCAGCTCACCGACGGGACCGGGGGTCGAGCAGTACTTC. This encodes CASSPTGPGVEQYF.

The genes are TRBV3-1 (or the pseudogene TRBV3-2) and TRBJ2-7; D gene ambiguous. Germline CDR1 reads LGHDT; CDR2 reads YNNKEL (reference sequence). The CDR3 spans 15 residues. Trimming stripped 1 base from V and 4 bases from J, with 14 bases between. The CDR3 reads CASSQGHITSYEQYF. The CDR3, as DNA: TGTGCCAGCAGCCAAGGACATATTACCTCTTACGAGCAGTACTTC.

This rearrangement joins TRBV5-6 to TRBJ1-3; D is unclear. The CDR3 loop spans 16 amino acids. The germline V and J ends were trimmed by 0 bases and 0 bases, with 10 bases remaining between them. Looked up from germline, CDR1 is SGHDT and CDR2 is YYEEEE. In DNA form, the CDR3 reads TGTGCCAGCAGCTTGGGACGCCGCCTCTCTGGAAACACCATATATTTT. Translating it yields CASSLGRRLSGNTIYF.

The J gene is TRBJ1-1, the V gene TRBV6-4; TRBD1 might be the D (5 bases). V lost 11 bases to trimming and J lost 4 bases, with 17 bases between them. The CDR3 sequence is 13 residues long. Germline CDR1 and CDR2: MRHNA and SNTAGT. CDR3 residues: CAYTPGTLTEAFF. CDR3 DNA sequence: TGTGCCTATACCCCCGGGACCCTCACTGAAGCTTTCTTT.

The chain combines TRBV7-6 with TRBJ2-1, with TRBD1 as a possible D gene (6 bases). Germline assignment: CDR1 SGHVS and CDR2 FNYEAQ. The CDR3 has 16 amino acids. V gave up 0 bases and J gave up 5 bases, with 14 bases separating them. The CDR3 sequence is CASSLAWGRGDNEQFF. For the CDR3, the DNA is TGTGCCAGCAGCTTAGCGTGGGGGCGCGGAGACAATGAGCAGTTCTTC.

The V and J genes are TRBV4-3 and TRBJ2-6; D is possibly TRBD1 (5 bases). Germline CDR1 reads LGHNA; CDR2 reads YSLEER. This CDR3 is 17 amino acids long. The V and J ends lost 3 bases and 2 bases respectively, with 14 bases between them. In DNA, the CDR3 is TGCGCCAGCAGCCAGTACTTGCAGGGTGCTGGGGCCAACGTCCTGACTTTC. It translates to CASSQYLQGAGANVLTF.

The CDR3 region is CASSSTGSGNEQFF. The CDR3 DNA reads TGTGCCAGCAGCTCAACAGGGTCAGGCAATGAGCAGTTCTTC. J is TRBJ2-1 and V is TRBV7-3; D is possibly TRBD1 (6 bases). Germline V gene lookup returns CDR1 SGHTA and CDR2 FQGTGA. This CDR3 is built from 14 residues. The V and J ends lost 4 bases and 6 bases respectively, with 13 bases between them.

The V call is TRBV10-2, the J call TRBJ1-1; D is ambiguous. V was clipped by 4 bases and J by 0 bases, with 9 bases between them. The germline gives CDR1 WSHSY, CDR2 SAAADI. The CDR3 runs to 14 residues. The CDR3 DNA reads TGCGCCAGCAGTGTAGGGCAGCTGAACACTGAAGCTTTCTTT. Protein: CASSVGQLNTEAFF.

This sequence joins TRBV28 and TRBJ1-1; 11 bases map to TRBD1. This CDR3 region has 13 residues. Germline trimming cut 6 bases from V and 7 bases from J; bases unmatched to any gene: 4. Germline CDR1 and CDR2: MDHEN and SYDVKM. CDR3 in amino acids: CASSHGTGGEAFF. Here the CDR3 DNA reads TGTGCCAGCAGCCACGGGACAGGGGGTGAAGCTTTCTTT. The full variable domain, with the rest looked up from reference TRBV28 and TRBJ1-1, is DVKVTQSSRYLVKRTGEKVFLECVQDMDHENMFWYRQDPGLGLRLIYFSYDVKMKEKGDIPEGYSVSREKKERFSLILESASTNQTSMYLCASSHGTGGEAFFGQGTRLTVV.

J is TRBJ2-2 and V is TRBV5-6; D uncertain. The V end was cut by 0 bases, the J end by 8 bases, with 11 bases between. The CDR3 sequence is 14 residues long. The germline CDR1 and CDR2 sequences are SGHDT and YYEEEE. CDR3 sequence reads: CASSLGMREGELFF. In nucleotides, the CDR3 is TGTGCCAGCAGCTTGGGAATGAGAGAAGGGGAGCTGTTTTTT.

The chain couples TRBV19 to TRBJ2-5; 8 positions agree with TRBD1. Germline V lookup: CDR1 LNHDA, CDR2 SQIVND (reference sequence). V gave up 4 bases and J gave up 5 bases; unmatched junction bases: 12. The CDR3 is made up of 16 amino acids. The CDR3 coding sequence is TGTGCCAGTAGTACACAGTCAGGGGGCGCAGGGGAGACCCAGTACTTC. Amino acid sequence: CASSTQSGGAGETQYF.

The chain uses TRBV27 and TRBJ1-1, with D unresolved. From germline, CDR1 is MNHEY and CDR2 SMNVEV (reference sequence). This CDR3 is built from 12 residues. Trimming shortened V by 5 bases and J by 5 bases, and 9 bases separated the two germline ends. CDR3 bases: TGTGCCAGCAGTCCGCCGGGTACTGAAGCTTTCTTT. Residues: CASSPPGTEAFF.

V gene TRBV5-1 combines with J gene TRBJ2-1; 12 bases agree with TRBD2. Per the germline V gene, CDR1 is SGHRS and CDR2 is YFSETQ. This CDR3 is built from 18 residues. Trimming at V came to 4 bases and at J to 7 bases, leaving 15 bases not matched to a gene. CDR3 in amino acids: CASSPPLLAGGRGNEQFF. DNA for the CDR3: TGCGCCAGCAGCCCACCGCTACTAGCGGGGGGTCGGGGGAATGAGCAGTTCTTC.

The CDR3 sequence: CASSRTGGVETQYF. The CDR3 coding sequence is TGTGCCAGCAGCCGCACAGGGGGCGTAGAGACCCAGTACTTC. V usage is TRBV7-9 and J usage is TRBJ2-5; TRBD1 matches 9 bases. The V gene end was trimmed by 5 bases and the J gene end by 4 bases; junction bases not matched to a gene: 5. The CDR3 is made up of 14 amino acids. Germline V gene sequence: CDR1 SEHNR, CDR2 FQNEAQ (reference sequence).

The chain carries TRBV5-6 and TRBJ1-3; D gene unclear. Trimming took off 4 bases at V and 2 bases at J, with 13 bases between the two ends. The CDR3 is 15 residues long. CDR1 and CDR2 from the germline V gene are SGHDT and YYEEEE. CDR3 DNA sequence: TGTGCCAGCAGCCCCGGTTGGGCTACTGGAAACACCATATATTTT. The encoded protein is CASSPGWATGNTIYF.

The chain recombines TRBV6-5 with TRBJ1-2; D not certain. The CDR3 is 14 residues long. V was cut by 5 bases and J by 7 bases, with 17 bases left in between. Germline assignment: CDR1 MNHEY and CDR2 SVGAGI. The CDR3 DNA reads as TGTGCCAGCAGTCGACGGGAGGGAACGGTTGGCTACACCTTC. Residues: CASSRREGTVGYTF.

The V call is TRBV27, the J call TRBJ2-1; 11 bases align to TRBD2. This CDR3 spans 16 amino acids. J gave up 9 bases and V 6 bases, and 13 bases lay outside the gene matches. CDR1 is MNHEY and CDR2 is SMNVEV in the germline V gene (reference sequence). CDR3 residues: CASSGRSGGVFSEQFF. The CDR3 DNA reads TGTGCCAGCAGCGGCCGTAGCGGGGGGGTCTTTAGTGAGCAGTTCTTC.

The chain combines TRBV11-2 with TRBJ2-1; 10 bases fit TRBD2. CDR1 is SGHAT, CDR2 FQNNGV, per germline. The CDR3 spans 16 residues. The V gene end was trimmed by 8 bases and the J gene end by 9 bases; junction bases not matched to a gene: 16. CDR3 amino acids: CASQSVGSGRYGEQFF. The CDR3 bases are TGTGCCAGCCAGTCGGTAGGTAGCGGGAGGTACGGTGAGCAGTTCTTC.

V is TRBV5-1 and J is TRBJ2-2; 10 bases map to TRBD1. Germline assignment: CDR1 SGHRS and CDR2 YFSETQ. The trim removed 3 bases at V and 3 bases at J, leaving 2 bases unmatched. The CDR3 consists of 15 residues. CDR3 coding DNA: TGCGCCAGCAGCTCAGACAGGGGGCACACCGGGGAGCTGTTTTTT. It specifies CASSSDRGHTGELFF.

The genes are TRBV5-1 and TRBJ1-4; D possibly corresponds to TRBD1 (5 bases). V dropped 5 bases and J dropped 8 bases, with 13 bases sitting between them. Germline V gives CDR1 SGHRS, CDR2 YFSETQ. This CDR3 has 13 amino acids. The CDR3 sequence is CASSEEGFEKLFF. The CDR3 region has the DNA TGCGCCAGCAGTGAGGAGGGGTTCGAAAAACTGTTTTTT. The whole variable domain, remainder taken from reference TRBV5-1 and TRBJ1-4, is KAGVTQTPRYLIKTRGQQVTLSCSPISGHRSVSWYQQTPGQGLQFLFEYFSETQRNKGNFPGRFSGRQFSNSRSEMNVSTLELGDSALYLCASSEEGFEKLFFGSGTQLSVL.

The CDR3 here is CASSVDSSYEQYF. As DNA, the CDR3 is TGTGCCAGCAGCGTAGACTCGTCGTACGAGCAGTACTTC. The chain uses TRBV9 and TRBJ2-7, with D unresolved. CDR3 length: 13 amino acids. The germline V gene encodes CDR1 SGDLS and CDR2 YYNGEE. Between the trimmed V and J ends, which lost 0 bases and 4 bases, there was a span of 8 bases.